This T cell receptor (beta chain) emerged from a study of blood T cells in healthy people across ages. This clonotype was seen a few times. V lost 1 base to trimming and J lost 6 bases, with 11 bases between them. CDR3 size: 13 residues. Germline V gene sequence: CDR1 SQVTM, CDR2 ANQGSEA. Then a second PCR, running roughly 7 to 12 cycles, was carried out with a sample-barcoded 5' primer and a J-beta primer mix. Each CDR3 protein is one row after TCRdb ran MiXCR on the 5' RACE reads. There are hundreds of thousands of distinct CDR3 sequences in the sample; 27% occur only once, and about 3.9% lies in the top ten. These data are also associated with another study on T cells of mothers and their children.

This chain uses TRBV29-1 with TRBJ2-3, with D maybe TRBD2 (6 bases). Sequenced material: blood. The TCR sequence derives from a boy younger than 10 in good health. In nucleotides, the CDR3 is TGCAGCGTTGAAGTTGAGGCGGGGGATACGCAGTATTTT. Amino acid sequence: CSVEVEAGDTQYF.